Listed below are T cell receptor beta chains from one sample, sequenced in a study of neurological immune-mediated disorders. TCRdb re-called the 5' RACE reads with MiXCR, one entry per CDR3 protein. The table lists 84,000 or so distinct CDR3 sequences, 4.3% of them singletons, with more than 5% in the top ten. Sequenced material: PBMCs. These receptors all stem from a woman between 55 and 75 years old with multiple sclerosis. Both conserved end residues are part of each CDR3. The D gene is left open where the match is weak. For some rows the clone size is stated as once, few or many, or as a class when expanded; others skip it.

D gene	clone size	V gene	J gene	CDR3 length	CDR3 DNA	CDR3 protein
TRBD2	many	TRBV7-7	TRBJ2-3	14	TGTGCCAGCAGCCCCAGCGGGGGTGCAGATACGCAGTATTTT	CASSPSGGADTQYF
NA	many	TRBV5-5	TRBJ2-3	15	TGTGCCAGCAGCCCCATACTCAAAGCGGTCGATACGCAGTATTTT	CASSPILKAVDTQYF
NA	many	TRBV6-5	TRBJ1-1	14	TGTGCCAGCAGTTATCGGGGGATGAACACTGAAGCTTTCTTT	CASSYRGMNTEAFF
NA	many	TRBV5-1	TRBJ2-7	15	TGCGCCAGCAGCCCTCCAGAGGATTCCTCCTACGAGCAGTACTTC	CASSPPEDSSYEQYF
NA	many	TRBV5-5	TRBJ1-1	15	TGTGCCAGCAGCCCGGTAGGGGGGGGGAACACTGAAGCTTTCTTT	CASSPVGGGNTEAFF
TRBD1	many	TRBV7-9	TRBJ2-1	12	TGTGCCAGCAGCCCGAGGGGGCATGAGCAGTTCTTC	CASSPRGHEQFF
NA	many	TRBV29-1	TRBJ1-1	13	TGCAGCGTTGAAGACTTCAGGGGCACTGAAGCTTTCTTT	CSVEDFRGTEAFF
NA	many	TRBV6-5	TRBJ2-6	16	TGTGCCAGCAGTTACGACGGGAACTCTGGGGCCAACGTCCTGACTTTC	CASSYDGNSGANVLTF
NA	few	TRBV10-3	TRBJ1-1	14	TGTGCCATCAGTTTCGACTCATTCGGGACTGAAGCTTTCTTT	CAISFDSFGTEAFF
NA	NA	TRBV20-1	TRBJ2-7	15	TGCAGTGCTAGAGATCGCGGTACCGAAGCCTACGAGCAGTACTTC	CSARDRGTEAYEQYF
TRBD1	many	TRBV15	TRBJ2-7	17	TGTGCCACCAGCAGAGATTATGGAGGGACAGGTAGTTACGAGCAGTACTTC	CATSRDYGGTGSYEQYF
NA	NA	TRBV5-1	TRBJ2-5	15	TGCTCCAGCAGCTTGGATGGACGTCCACAAGAGACCCAGTACTTC	CSSSLDGRPQETQYF
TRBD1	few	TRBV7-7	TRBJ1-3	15	TGTGCTAGCAGCCAGGACAGGGGCTCTGGAAACACCATATATTTT	CASSQDRGSGNTIYF
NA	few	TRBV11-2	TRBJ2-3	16	TGTGCCAGCAGCTTAGATGTGCTGGGGGGCACAGATACGCAGTATTTT	CASSLDVLGGTDTQYF
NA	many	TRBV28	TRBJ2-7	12	TGTGCCAGCAGTCCACAGGGAGGCGAGCAGTACTTC	CASSPQGGEQYF
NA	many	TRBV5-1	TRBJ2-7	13	TGCGCCAGCAGCTTAGACCTGACCCGCGAGCAGTACTTC	CASSLDLTREQYF
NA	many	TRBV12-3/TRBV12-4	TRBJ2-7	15	TGTGCCAGCAGTATCCTCTCAGGGCGCAACTACGAGCAGTACTTC	CASSILSGRNYEQYF
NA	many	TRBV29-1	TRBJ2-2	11	TGCAGCGTTGGAGGAGCCGGGGAGCTGTTTTTT	CSVGGAGELFF
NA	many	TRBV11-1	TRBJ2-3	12	TGTGCCAGCAGCTTAGCGGGAGATACGCAGTATTTT	CASSLAGDTQYF
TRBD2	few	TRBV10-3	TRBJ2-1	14	TGTGCCATCAGTGCAGGGAGGGAAGACAATGAGCAGTTCTTC	CAISAGREDNEQFF
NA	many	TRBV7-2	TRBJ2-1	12	TGTGCCAGCAGCTTAAGGGCGAATGAGCAGTTCTTC	CASSLRANEQFF
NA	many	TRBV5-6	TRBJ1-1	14	TGTGCCAGCAGCTTGATTGGGGGAGACACTGAAGCTTTCTTT	CASSLIGGDTEAFF
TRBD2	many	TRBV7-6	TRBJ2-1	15	TGTGCCAGCAGCCTTACTAGCGGGGGGGCCTATGAGCAGTTCTTC	CASSLTSGGAYEQFF
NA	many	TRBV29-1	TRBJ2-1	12	TGCAGCGTTGATCCTAAGGCGGCCGAGCAGTTCTTC	CSVDPKAAEQFF
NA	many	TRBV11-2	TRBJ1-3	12	TGTGCCAGCAGCTTACTGGGAAACACCATATATTTT	CASSLLGNTIYF
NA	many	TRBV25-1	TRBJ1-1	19	TGTGCCAGCAGTGAATCGGCCCAGGGTCGATTTATTGGTGACACTGAAGCTTTCTTT	CASSESAQGRFIGDTEAFF
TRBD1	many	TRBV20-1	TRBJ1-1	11	TGCAGTGCTGCAGACAGGGCGCCGGCTTTCTTT	CSAADRAPAFF
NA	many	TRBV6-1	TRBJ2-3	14	TGTGCCAGCAGAGTAGGGGGGCCCACAGATACGCAGTATTTT	CASRVGGPTDTQYF
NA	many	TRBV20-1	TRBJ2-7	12	TGCAGTGCTAGAGGTACATCCTACGAGCAGTACTTC	CSARGTSYEQYF
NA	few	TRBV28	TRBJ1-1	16	TGTGCCAGCAGTTTTGTCTGGGCGGAGATACCCACTGAAGCTTTCTTT	CASSFVWAEIPTEAFF
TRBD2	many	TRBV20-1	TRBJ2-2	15	TGCAGTGCTAGATTCGGGGGGGCCGGGACCGGGGAGCTGTTTTTT	CSARFGGAGTGELFF
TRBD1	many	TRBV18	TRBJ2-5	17	TGTGCCAGCTCACCAAGGGTGCCGGGACAGGGAGAAGAGACCCAGTACTTC	CASSPRVPGQGEETQYF
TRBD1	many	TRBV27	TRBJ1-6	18	TGTGCCAGCAGTTTAGAAGGCGGACAGGGTTATTACAATTCACCCCTCCACTTT	CASSLEGGQGYYNSPLHF
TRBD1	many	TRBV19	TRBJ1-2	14	TGTGCCAGTAGTCCCGGGACAGGGGAATATGGCTACACCTTC	CASSPGTGEYGYTF
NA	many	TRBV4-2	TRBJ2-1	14	TGTGCCAGCAGCCAGGTAGGGGCGGAGAATGAGCAGTTCTTC	CASSQVGAENEQFF
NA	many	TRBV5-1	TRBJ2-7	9	TGCAGGGGGGACTACGAGCAGTACTTC	CRGDYEQYF
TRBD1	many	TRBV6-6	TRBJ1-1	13	TGTGCCAGCAGTAGGGACAGGAATCGGGAAGCTTTCTTT	CASSRDRNREAFF